The 24 T cell receptor beta chains presented below share a single source sample, sequenced in a study of shared clonotypes between healthy human individuals. The method was immunoSEQ multiplex PCR; TCRdb's version includes in-frame clones alone and lacks a portion of them. Here the sample spans roughly 1.5 million clones, approximately 98% being singletons. The material sequenced was naive CD4+ T cells sorted from blood. The subset was: CD45RA+ positively selected. These receptors were taken from a man younger than 40 in good health.

This chain joins TRBV7-3 and TRBJ2-7, with 7 bases aligning to TRBD2. The CDR3 contains 15 residues. The germline CDR1 and CDR2 sequences are SGHTA and FQGTGA. The junction had 6 bases not matched to a gene; V was cut back by 1 base and J by 3 bases. In nucleotides, the CDR3 is TGTGCCAGCAGCTTAAGGGCTAGCGGTGACTACGAGCAGTACTTC. It translates to CASSLRASGDYEQYF.

This rearrangement joins TRBV4-2 to TRBJ2-3, with D tentatively TRBD2 (6 bases). The germline V gene encodes CDR1 LGHNA and CDR2 YNFKEQ. Trimming removed 2 bases at V and 3 bases at J, with 9 bases between. The CDR3 has 14 residues. The CDR3 region has the DNA TGTGCCAGCAGCCAAAGACTAGTTACAGATACGCAGTATTTT. As protein: CASSQRLVTDTQYF.

The chain couples TRBV6-5 to TRBJ2-7; D not certain. The CDR3 covers 14 residues. CDR1 is MNHEY, CDR2 SVGAGI, per germline. V was cut by 0 bases and J by 6 bases, with 12 bases left in between. CDR3 residues: CASSYSTGSGEQYF. CDR3 nucleotide sequence: TGTGCCAGCAGTTACTCTACCGGGTCGGGCGAGCAGTACTTC.

The gene calls are TRBV7-6 and TRBJ2-7; tentatively, D is TRBD2 (6 bases). Per the germline V gene, CDR1 is SGHVS and CDR2 is FNYEAQ. This CDR3 region has 13 residues. V was cut by 3 bases and J by 7 bases, with 13 bases left in between. This CDR3 is CASSLEGRREQYF. The CDR3 DNA sequence: TGTGCCAGCAGCTTGGAGGGCCGCCGAGAGCAGTACTTC.

The chain has TRBV10-1 and TRBJ2-7, with D perhaps TRBD2 (6 bases). The CDR3 covers 17 residues. Trimming stripped 3 bases from V and 6 bases from J, with 24 bases between. The germline V gene encodes CDR1 WNHNN and CDR2 SYGVQD (reference sequence). The CDR3 region has the DNA TGCGCCAGCAGTGATTCCGGGAGAATAGACGGCCCCCTCGAGCAGTACTTC. It encodes CASSDSGRIDGPLEQYF.

DNA of the CDR3: TGTGCCAGCACCGCTAAGGTCACTCAGCCCCAGCATTTT. This sequence encodes CASTAKVTQPQHF. This chain links TRBV28 with TRBJ1-5, with D unclear. The CDR3 covers 13 residues. Trimming removed 7 bases at V and 6 bases at J, with 13 bases between. The germline V gene has CDR1 MDHEN and CDR2 SYDVKM.

The V and J genes are TRBV7-9 and TRBJ2-7; TRBD1 matches 7 bases. The germline gives CDR1 SEHNR, CDR2 FQNEAQ (reference sequence). J lost 2 bases, V lost 4 bases, and 5 bases had no gene match. The CDR3 totals 14 residues. The CDR3 spells CASSSTGVTYEQYF. The CDR3 nucleotides read TGTGCCAGCAGCTCCACAGGGGTAACCTACGAGCAGTACTTC.

The CDR3 here is CASSLYGSSYNEQFF. DNA of the CDR3: TGTGCCAGCAGCTTATACGGGAGCTCCTACAATGAGCAGTTCTTC. The gene calls are TRBV7-9 and TRBJ2-1; D might be TRBD2 (6 bases). CDR3 length equals 15 residues. Trimming pared 2 bases from V and 0 bases from J, leaving 8 bases between. Germline V gene lookup returns CDR1 SEHNR and CDR2 FQNEAQ (reference sequence).

The J gene is TRBJ1-4, the V gene TRBV7-2, with 7 bases that match TRBD1. There are 13 residues in the CDR3. The ends lost 3 bases at V and 6 bases at J; junction bases unmatched: 1. Germline V lookup: CDR1 SGHTA, CDR2 FQGNSA. The CDR3 here is CASSFGTDEKLFF. The CDR3 coding sequence is TGTGCCAGCAGCTTTGGGACAGATGAAAAACTGTTTTTT.

The chain combines TRBV7-9 with TRBJ2-7; 8 positions match TRBD2. Per the germline V gene, CDR1 is SEHNR and CDR2 is FQNEAQ (reference sequence). V lost 5 bases to trimming and J lost 2 bases; unmatched junction nucleotides: 2. CDR3 size: 13 residues. CDR3 region: CASSAGLAYEQYF. The CDR3 DNA follows: TGTGCCAGCAGCGCGGGACTAGCCTACGAGCAGTACTTC.

The rearrangement uses TRBV9 and TRBJ2-1; the D is unclear. The CDR3 extends over 18 amino acids. The V gene lost 2 bases and the J gene lost 0 bases, with 18 bases spanning the gap. Germline loops: CDR1 SGDLS, CDR2 YYNGEE. CDR3 DNA: TGTGCCAGCAGCGTGGACGGGCTCTCTCCACGCTCCTACAATGAGCAGTTCTTC. This codes for CASSVDGLSPRSYNEQFF. The full variable domain, in which reference TRBV9 and TRBJ2-1 provide the parts outside the CDR3, is DSGVTQTPKHLITATGQRVTLRCSPRSGDLSVYWYQQSLDQGLQFLIQYYNGEERAKGNILERFSAQQFPDLHSELNLSSLELGDSALYFCASSVDGLSPRSYNEQFFGPGTRLTVL.

The V call is TRBV28, the J call TRBJ2-1, with D possibly matching TRBD1 (5 bases). V shed 7 bases and J shed 8 bases, with 15 bases lying between them. From germline, CDR1 is MDHEN and CDR2 SYDVKM. The CDR3 consists of 13 residues. Written as DNA, the CDR3 is TGTGCCAGCAAAGTATTGGGGCGCGATGAGCAGTTCTTC. Its protein product is CASKVLGRDEQFF. Together with reference TRBV28 and TRBJ2-1, the CDR3 gives the full variable domain: DVKVTQSSRYLVKRTGEKVFLECVQDMDHENMFWYRQDPGLGLRLIYFSYDVKMKEKGDIPEGYSVSREKKERFSLILESASTNQTSMYLCASKVLGRDEQFFGPGTRLTVL.

The chain employs TRBV28 and TRBJ1-2; D is ambiguous. This CDR3 comprises 12 residues. The V end was cut by 11 bases, the J end by 5 bases, with 15 bases between. Germline V gene sequence: CDR1 MDHEN, CDR2 SYDVKM. The CDR3 sequence is CAVEGNGYGYTF. CDR3 nucleotide sequence: TGTGCCGTAGAGGGAAATGGGTATGGCTACACCTTC.

The chain carries TRBV28 and TRBJ1-2; maybe TRBD1 (5 bases). V lost 1 base to trimming and J lost 4 bases, with 16 bases between them. CDR3 length: 16 amino acids. Germline V gene sequence: CDR1 MDHEN, CDR2 SYDVKM. The CDR3 region is CASSLSGLSLGYGYTF. CDR3 nucleotide sequence: TGTGCCAGCAGTTTATCGGGGCTGTCGTTGGGCTATGGCTACACCTTC.

The J gene is TRBJ2-7, the V gene TRBV28; 8 positions agree with TRBD1. The CDR3 has 18 amino acids. Per germline, CDR1 MDHEN and CDR2 SYDVKM. V lost 6 bases to trimming and J lost 3 bases; unmatched junction nucleotides: 19. CDR3 in DNA: TGTGCCAGCAGAGGAGCCGAGAGTTCCGGGACAGGAAGCTACGAGCAGTACTTC. Translated: CASRGAESSGTGSYEQYF.

CDR3 protein: CASSLTGSSTDTQYF. DNA of the CDR3: TGCGCCAGCAGCTTGACGGGATCTAGCACAGATACGCAGTATTTT. The V gene is TRBV5-1, the J gene TRBJ2-3; perhaps TRBD2 as D (5 bases). CDR1 and CDR2 from the germline V gene are SGHRS and YFSETQ. This CDR3 is 15 amino acids long. The V and J ends lost 1 base and 0 bases respectively, with 9 bases between them.

This chain joins TRBV28 and TRBJ1-1; 10 bases map to TRBD1. Germline CDR1 and CDR2: MDHEN and SYDVKM. This CDR3 region has 13 residues. V was clipped by 5 bases and J by 8 bases; unmatched bases: 5. The CDR3 nucleotides are TGTGCCAGCAGTCCCGGACAGGGGGGAGAAGCTTTCTTT. Amino acids: CASSPGQGGEAFF.

V gene TRBV7-2 combines with J gene TRBJ2-1, with TRBD2 matching 11 bases. Germline V gene lookup returns CDR1 SGHTA and CDR2 FQGNSA. V dropped 1 base and J dropped 2; count of bases not matched to a gene: 1. The CDR3 is made up of 16 amino acids. CDR3: CASSLELAGAYNEQFF. CDR3 nucleotides: TGTGCCAGCAGCTTAGAACTAGCGGGAGCCTACAATGAGCAGTTCTTC.

The rearrangement links TRBV28 to TRBJ1-1, with TRBD1 matching 8 bases. The CDR3 has 16 amino acids. J lost 4 bases, V lost 3 bases, and 10 bases had no gene match. CDR1 is MDHEN and CDR2 is SYDVKM in the germline V gene. DNA for the CDR3: TGTGCCAGCAGTTTCGCGGCAGGGGGCGCGATCACTGAAGCTTTCTTT. This gives the protein CASSFAAGGAITEAFF.

This clone appeared once. At one of its ends the junction is not consistent with the germline gene, which may arise from a read error. J is TRBJ2-7 and V is TRBV28; weak D call: TRBD1 (6 bases). The CDR3 is 12 amino acids. Germline CDR1 is MDHEN and CDR2 is SYDVKM. The chain's CDR3 is CACEGDSYEQYF. The CDR3 DNA follows: TGCGCCTGCGAGGGGGACTCCTACGAGCAGTACTTC.

Points on this clone: The sample carries other DNA sequences with the same CDR3. V usage is TRBV7-9 and J usage is TRBJ2-3; perhaps TRBD1 as D (6 bases). The CDR3 is 14 amino acids. Germline loops: CDR1 SEHNR, CDR2 FQNEAQ (reference sequence). V was clipped by 4 bases and J by 2 bases, with 10 bases between them. DNA for the CDR3: TGTGCCAGCAGCTCAGGACAGTACACAGATACGCAGTATTTT. It yields the protein CASSSGQYTDTQYF.

Worth noting for this clone: Because the CDR3's place on the DNA is in doubt, the DNA is left out and the CDR3 is given as listed by TCRdb. The J gene is TRBJ2-6, the V gene TRBV7-5; TRBD2 reflects the table's D call only, with no check against the DNA. TRBV7-5 is designated a pseudogene. The CDR3 spans 17 residues, counting both ends. CDR3 protein: CARSLVGLGSGANVLTF.

This clone occurred once. This chain links TRBV7-2 with TRBJ2-5; D perhaps matches TRBD2 (5 bases). Germline CDR1 SGHTA, CDR2 FQGNSA. This CDR3 is built from 12 residues. With 2 bases removed from V and 5 bases from J, the gap between germline ends came to 6 bases. The CDR3: CASSLSGETQYF. CDR3 coding DNA: TGTGCCAGCAGCTTATCGGGGGAGACCCAGTACTTC.

V gene TRBV9 combines with J gene TRBJ2-5, with TRBD1 identical over 11 bases. Looked up from germline, CDR1 is SGDLS and CDR2 is YYNGEE. The ends lost 4 bases at V and 4 bases at J; junction bases unmatched: 6. There are 15 residues in the CDR3. This CDR3 reads CASSFRGTGGETQYF. The CDR3 nucleotides are TGTGCCAGCAGCTTCAGGGGGACAGGGGGAGAGACCCAGTACTTC.